Each of the 17 T cell receptor beta chains below was sequenced from the same sample in a study of long-term antiretroviral therapy in people with HIV. Researchers report immunoSEQ v3.0 was run at survey level. Using immunoSEQ multiplex PCR, the repertoire was profiled, and TCRdb retains in-frame clones only, with some absent. The sample lists tens of thousands of clones, around 80% occurring once. The sample was unsorted PBMCs, taken 4.1 years after starting antiretroviral therapy. These receptors originate from a middle-aged woman with HIV.

This chain joins TRBV6-5 and TRBJ2-7, with D possibly matching TRBD1 (5 bases). V was cut by 10 bases and J by 7 bases, with 14 bases left in between. Germline V gene data show CDR1 as MNHEY and CDR2 as SVGAGI. The CDR3 length is 11 residues. The CDR3 sequence: CATSLGREQYF. The CDR3 coding sequence is TGTGCCACCTCCCTGGGGCGAGAGCAGTACTTC.

The V gene is TRBV12-2, the J gene TRBJ2-7; the D call in the table, TRBD2, was not verified against the DNA. TRBV12-2 is recorded as a pseudogene. The CDR3 loop spans 16 amino acids. The CDR3 protein is CASRSDPPKRGYEQYF. The DNA of the CDR3 is TGTGCAAGTCGCTCCGACCCCCCTAAACGGGGCTACGAGCAGTACTTC.

V usage is TRBV30 and J usage is TRBJ2-3; tentatively, D is TRBD2 (5 bases). Germline V lookup: CDR1 GTSNPN, CDR2 SVGIG (reference sequence). The CDR3 is made up of 13 amino acids. Between the trimmed V and J ends, which lost 2 bases and 3 bases, there was a span of 9 bases. This CDR3 is CAWSSGLTDTQYF. The CDR3 DNA sequence: TGTGCCTGGAGTAGTGGACTGACAGATACGCAGTATTTT. Variable domain in full (rest from reference TRBV30 and TRBJ2-3): SQTIHQWPATLVQPVGSPLSLECTVEGTSNPNLYWYRQAAGRGLQLLFYSVGIGQISSEVPQNLSASRPQDRQFILSSKKLLLSDSGFYLCAWSSGLTDTQYFGPGTRLTVL.

The rearrangement links TRBV30 to TRBJ2-1, with a tentative D call TRBD2 (5 bases). Looked up from germline, CDR1 is GTSNPN and CDR2 is SVGIG (reference sequence). This CDR3 contains 12 residues. The V end was cut by 5 bases, the J end by 6 bases, with 11 bases between. The CDR3 here is CAWDILVNEQFF. CDR3 in DNA: TGTGCCTGGGATATACTAGTCAATGAGCAGTTCTTC.

The V and J genes are TRBV5-4 and TRBJ2-7; no clear D gene. Germline V gene lookup returns CDR1 SGHNT and CDR2 YYREEE (reference sequence). Trimming removed 2 bases at V and 3 bases at J, with 9 bases between. This CDR3 has 13 residues. The CDR3 sequence: CASSLGARYEQYF. The CDR3 DNA is TGTGCCAGCAGCTTAGGTGCCCGCTACGAGCAGTACTTC.

This chain uses TRBV19 with TRBJ2-1, with D unresolved. V shed 3 bases and J shed 4 bases, with 10 bases lying between them. CDR1 and CDR2 (germline): LNHDA, SQIVND (reference sequence). The CDR3 runs to 14 residues. In nucleotides, the CDR3 is TGTGCCAGTAGTATCCAGCAGAGGTACAATGAGCAGTTCTTC. This sequence encodes CASSIQQRYNEQFF.

The chain joins TRBV2 to TRBJ2-7; D is unresolved. The V end was cut by 7 bases, the J end by 3 bases, with 10 bases between. This CDR3 is built from 12 residues. Germline CDR1 SNHLY, CDR2 FYNNEI. The CDR3: CASKADYYEQYF. The CDR3, as DNA: TGTGCCAGCAAGGCCGATTACTACGAGCAGTACTTC.

The J gene is TRBJ2-1, the V gene TRBV7-6, with D perhaps matching TRBD2 (5 bases). This CDR3 spans 17 amino acids. With 0 bases removed from V and 2 bases from J, the gap between germline ends came to 14 bases. From germline, CDR1 is SGHVS and CDR2 FNYEAQ. The CDR3 sequence is CASSLARLAKPYNEQFF. The CDR3 DNA sequence: TGTGCCAGCAGCTTAGCGCGTCTAGCTAAACCCTACAATGAGCAGTTCTTC.

The chain couples TRBV4-3 to TRBJ1-6; no definite D call. The CDR3 length is 14 residues. Germline V gene lookup returns CDR1 LGHNA and CDR2 YSLEER. With 5 bases removed from V and 4 bases from J, the gap between germline ends came to 9 bases. CDR3 amino acids: CASSEGLYNSPLHF. The CDR3 nucleotides are TGCGCCAGCAGCGAGGGTTTGTATAATTCACCCCTCCACTTT.

This clone was found once. V is TRBV5-5 and J is TRBJ2-7; D ambiguous. Trimming pared 1 base from V and 3 bases from J, leaving 11 bases between. The CDR3 loop spans 14 amino acids. Germline values: CDR1 SGHKS, CDR2 YYEKEE (reference sequence). CDR3 nucleotides: TGTGCCAGCAGCTTGAACACGGCCTACTACGAGCAGTACTTC. Translation: CASSLNTAYYEQYF.

V usage is TRBV19 and J usage is TRBJ1-5; the D gene is possibly TRBD1 (6 bases). Germline V lookup: CDR1 LNHDA, CDR2 SQIVND (reference sequence). The CDR3 runs to 14 residues. Deletions cut 4 bases from V and 7 bases from J, with 14 bases between. This CDR3 is CASSNTGSGQPQHF. The CDR3 coding sequence is TGTGCCAGTAGTAACACAGGGAGTGGGCAGCCCCAGCATTTT.

The gene calls are TRBV10-3 and TRBJ2-7; 11 bases align to TRBD1. Looked up from germline, CDR1 is ENHRY and CDR2 is SYGVKD. The length of the CDR3 is 14 residues. J lost 6 bases, V lost 8 bases, and 9 bases had no gene match. The CDR3 sequence: CAIGSGTGGGEQYF. The CDR3 DNA reads TGTGCCATCGGGTCCGGGACAGGGGGAGGCGAGCAGTACTTC.

The V and J genes are TRBV10-2 and TRBJ2-4; TRBD1 matches at 10 bases. From germline, CDR1 is WSHSY and CDR2 SAAADI. The CDR3 sequence is 17 residues long. J gave up 0 bases and V 2 bases, and 4 bases lay outside the gene matches. CDR3 amino acids: CASSEGQGELAKNIQYF. The CDR3 nucleotides read TGCGCCAGCAGTGAGGGACAGGGGGAGCTAGCCAAAAACATTCAGTACTTC.

This clone was observed a single time. The chain links TRBV5-6 to TRBJ1-4, with 9 bases aligning to TRBD1. From germline, CDR1 is SGHDT and CDR2 YYEEEE. V lost 2 bases, J lost 8 bases, and 7 bases stayed unmatched. CDR3 length: 15 amino acids. CDR3 in DNA: TGTGCCAGCAGCTTCGAACAGGGGGCATGGGAAAAACTGTTTTTT. Its protein product is CASSFEQGAWEKLFF.

This clone was detected only once. The chain joins TRBV27 to TRBJ2-7; TRBD2 agrees at 7 bases. Per the germline V gene, CDR1 is MNHEY and CDR2 is SMNVEV (reference sequence). The junction had 8 bases not matched to a gene; V was cut back by 6 bases and J by 3 bases. The CDR3 loop spans 14 amino acids. CDR3 residues: CASSPGGGYYEQYF. The CDR3 nucleotides read TGTGCCAGCAGCCCGGGGGGAGGTTACTACGAGCAGTACTTC.

This clone was found once. The chain uses TRBV7-9 and TRBJ2-1, with 9 bases aligning to TRBD1. The CDR3 is 14 amino acids. Germline values: CDR1 SEHNR, CDR2 FQNEAQ (reference sequence). V lost 6 bases to trimming and J lost 6 bases; unmatched junction nucleotides: 6. The CDR3 is CASRDRGSGNEQFF. CDR3 DNA sequence: TGTGCCAGCAGAGACAGGGGGTCAGGCAATGAGCAGTTCTTC.

The CDR3 DNA follows: TGTGCCAGCAGCTTACCTGCGAGCTACGAGCAGTACTTC. Its protein is CASSLPASYEQYF. V gene TRBV7-9 combines with J gene TRBJ2-7, with D uncertain. The CDR3 loop spans 13 amino acids. The V end was cut by 2 bases, the J end by 3 bases, with 8 bases between. Germline CDR1 is SEHNR and CDR2 is FQNEAQ (reference sequence).